This T cell receptor (beta chain) was identified in a study of control samples from healthy donors and cancer patients. CDR1 is SGHRS, CDR2 YFSETQ, per germline. The length of the CDR3 is 14 residues. Trimming stripped 4 bases from V and 3 bases from J, with 13 bases between. Clones were sequenced by immunoSEQ multiplex PCR, and TCRdb holds only the in-frame ones, with some missing. In the table there are around 58,000 clones, 90% to 97% of which are singletons. The sample was blood. The chain has TRBV5-1 and TRBJ1-2, with D possibly TRBD1 on 6 matching bases. The source of this sequence is a woman under 30 in good health. This chain's CDR3 is CASSPSRTDYGYTF. CDR3 DNA sequence: TGCGCCAGCAGCCCCAGTCGGACAGACTATGGCTACACCTTC.